This T cell receptor (beta chain) was observed in a study of shared clonotypes between healthy human individuals. Researchers sequenced unsorted PBMC DNA using ten immunoSEQ deep assay plates. Assay used: immunoSEQ multiplex PCR; TCRdb lists only in-frame clones, some missing. The table shows about 480,000 clones, with 75% to 80% occurring only once. Findings of the study overall: Collection of samples was limited to blood; tissue repertoires likely differ.

Note on this clone: Its antigen is unidentified.

Genomic DNA for unsorted samples was obtained from tens of millions of PBMCs. Trimming stripped 1 base from V and 6 bases from J, with 12 bases between. In germline, CDR1 is SGHTA, CDR2 FQGTGA. The CDR3 is 14 residues long. The chain uses TRBV7-3 and TRBJ1-1; the D is unclear. The sequence was obtained from a woman between 40 and 55 years old in good health. Some clones in this sample may be carry-over from other donors' samples. The sequenced material came from PBMCs. The DNA of the CDR3 is TGTGCCAGCAGCTTAAATCCGGGATCAGCTGAAGCTTTCTTT. Amino acid sequence: CASSLNPGSAEAFF. The whole variable domain, filled in from reference TRBV7-3 and TRBJ1-1, reads GAGVSQTPSNKVTEKGKYVELRCDPISGHTALYWYRQSLGQGPEFLIYFQGTGAADDSGLPNDRFFAVRPEGSVSTLKIQRTERGDSAVYLCASSLNPGSAEAFFGQGTRLTVV.